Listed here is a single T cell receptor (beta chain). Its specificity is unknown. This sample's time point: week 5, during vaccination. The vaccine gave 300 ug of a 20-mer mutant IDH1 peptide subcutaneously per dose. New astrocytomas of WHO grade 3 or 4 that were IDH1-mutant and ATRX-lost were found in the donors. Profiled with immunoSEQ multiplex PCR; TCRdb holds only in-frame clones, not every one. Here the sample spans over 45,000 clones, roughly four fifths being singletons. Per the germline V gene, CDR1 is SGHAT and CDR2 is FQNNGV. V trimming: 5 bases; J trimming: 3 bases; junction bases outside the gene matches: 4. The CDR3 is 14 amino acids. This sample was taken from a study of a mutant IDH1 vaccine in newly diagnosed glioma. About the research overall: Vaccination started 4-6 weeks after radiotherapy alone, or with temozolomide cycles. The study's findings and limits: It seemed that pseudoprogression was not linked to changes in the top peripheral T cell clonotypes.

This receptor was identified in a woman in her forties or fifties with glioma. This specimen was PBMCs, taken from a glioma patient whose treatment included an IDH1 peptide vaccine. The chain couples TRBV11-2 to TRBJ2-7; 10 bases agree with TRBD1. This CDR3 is CASSLRDRGYEQYF. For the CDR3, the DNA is TGTGCCAGCAGCCTCCGGGACAGGGGCTACGAGCAGTACTTC.